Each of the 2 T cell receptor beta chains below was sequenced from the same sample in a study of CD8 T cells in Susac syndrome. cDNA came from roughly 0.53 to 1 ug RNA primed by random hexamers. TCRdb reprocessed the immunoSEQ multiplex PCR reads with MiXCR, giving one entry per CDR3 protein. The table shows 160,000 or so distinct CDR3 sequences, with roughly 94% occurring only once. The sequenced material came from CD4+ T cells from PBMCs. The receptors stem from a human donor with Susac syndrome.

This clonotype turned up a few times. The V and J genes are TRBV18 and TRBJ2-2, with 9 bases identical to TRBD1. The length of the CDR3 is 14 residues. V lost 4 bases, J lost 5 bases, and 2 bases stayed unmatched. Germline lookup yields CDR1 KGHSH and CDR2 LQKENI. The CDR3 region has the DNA TGTGCCAGCTCACTCGGACAGGGGACCGGGGAGCTGTTTTTT. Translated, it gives CASSLGQGTGELFF. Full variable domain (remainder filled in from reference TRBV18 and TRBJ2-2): NAGVMQNPRHLVRRRGQEARLRCSPMKGHSHVYWYRQLPEEGLKFMVYLQKENIIDESGMPKERFSAEFPKEGPSILRIQQVVRGDSAAYFCASSLGQGTGELFFGEGSRLTVL.

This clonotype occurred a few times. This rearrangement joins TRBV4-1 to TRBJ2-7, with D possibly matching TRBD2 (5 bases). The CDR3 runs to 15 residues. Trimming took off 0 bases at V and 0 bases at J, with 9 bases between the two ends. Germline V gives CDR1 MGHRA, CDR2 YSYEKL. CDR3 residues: CASSQERGPSYEQYF. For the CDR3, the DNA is TGCGCCAGCAGCCAAGAACGCGGGCCCTCCTACGAGCAGTACTTC.